The 14 T cell receptor beta chains below come from one sample, sequenced in a study of technical replicates of blood from four donors. Here immunoSEQ multiplex PCR was the method, and the copy in TCRdb shows in-frame clones only, minus some. The sample shows about 59,000 clones, over 85% of them seen only once. Material: PBMCs. These receptors were obtained from a human donor in good health. Some clones in this sample may be carry-over from other donors' samples.

V is TRBV7-2 and J is TRBJ2-4; 14 nucleotides agree with TRBD2. CDR3 size: 19 residues. Germline V gene lookup returns CDR1 SGHTA and CDR2 FQGNSA. The V and J ends lost 5 bases and 0 bases, in that order; junction bases with no gene match: 9. CDR3 nucleotide sequence: TGTGCCAGCAGCGAGACTAGCGGGGGGGATAAAGTAGCCAAAAACATTCAGTACTTC. Translating it yields CASSETSGGDKVAKNIQYF.

This clone turned up a few times. The V call is TRBV5-6, the J call TRBJ1-4, with TRBD1 identical over 7 bases. V shed 4 bases, J shed 1 base, and the junction held 4 bases outside the gene matches. The length of the CDR3 is 15 residues. CDR1 and CDR2 (germline): SGHDT, YYEEEE. The CDR3, as DNA: TGTGCCAGCAGCGAAACAGGGGTAACTAATGAAAAACTGTTTTTT. This encodes CASSETGVTNEKLFF.

The V call is TRBV6-5, the J call TRBJ2-5, with 7 bases identical to TRBD1. Germline CDR1 MNHEY, CDR2 SVGAGI. The trim removed 2 bases at V and 7 bases at J, leaving 4 bases unmatched. The CDR3 runs to 13 residues. In DNA, the CDR3 is TGTGCCAGCAGTTACGGGACAGAAGGGACCCAGTACTTC. As protein: CASSYGTEGTQYF.

The chain recombines TRBV18 with TRBJ2-3; 12 nucleotides line up with TRBD2. The CDR3 has 17 amino acids. After removal of 5 bases from V and 5 bases from J, the junction contained 11 bases not matched to a gene. CDR1 KGHSH and CDR2 LQKENI come from the germline V gene. The CDR3 DNA follows: TGTGCCAGCTCAGCATCCCCTAGCGGGGGGGCCGGAGATACGCAGTATTTT. It is translated as CASSASPSGGAGDTQYF. Full variable domain (rest looked up from reference TRBV18 and TRBJ2-3): NAGVMQNPRHLVRRRGQEARLRCSPMKGHSHVYWYRQLPEEGLKFMVYLQKENIIDESGMPKERFSAEFPKEGPSILRIQQVVRGDSAAYFCASSASPSGGAGDTQYFGPGTRLTVL.

The chain joins TRBV7-6 to TRBJ1-2; 10 bases fit TRBD1. This CDR3 contains 16 residues. V dropped 4 bases and J dropped 4; count of bases not matched to a gene: 9. The germline gives CDR1 SGHVS, CDR2 FNYEAQ. The CDR3 DNA reads TGTGCCAGCAGCTCGCTGAGCCGGACAGGGGGCTATGGCTACACCTTC. It specifies CASSSLSRTGGYGYTF. The full variable domain, completed using reference TRBV7-6 and TRBJ1-2, is GAGVSQSPRYKVTKRGQDVALRCDPISGHVSLYWYRQALGQGPEFLTYFNYEAQQDKSGLPNDRFSAERPEGSISTLTIQRTEQRDSAMYRCASSSLSRTGGYGYTFGSGTRLTVV.

The chain combines TRBV5-1 with TRBJ2-1; D is perhaps TRBD1 (6 bases). Between the trimmed V and J ends, which lost 3 bases and 2 bases, there was a span of 6 bases. The germline V gene has CDR1 SGHRS and CDR2 YFSETQ. The length of the CDR3 is 13 residues. This CDR3 reads CASSSGAYNEQFF. In DNA, the CDR3 is TGCGCCAGCAGCTCAGGGGCCTACAATGAGCAGTTCTTC.

This chain connects TRBV4-2 to TRBJ2-2; D may be TRBD2 (6 bases). Germline V gene sequence: CDR1 LGHNA, CDR2 YNFKEQ. This CDR3 comprises 15 residues. Deletions cut 1 base from V and 1 base from J, with 7 bases between. In nucleotides, the CDR3 is TGTGCCAGCAGCCAAGTGGGAGGGAACACCGGGGAGCTGTTTTTT. Protein: CASSQVGGNTGELFF.

The V gene is TRBV4-3, the J gene TRBJ2-3; 8 positions agree with TRBD2. This CDR3 region has 16 residues. The J segment lost 2 bases and the V segment lost 2 bases, leaving 6 bases of the junction unmatched. The germline V gene encodes CDR1 LGHNA and CDR2 YSLEER. CDR3 in amino acids: CASSQQAGVNTDTQYF. CDR3 in DNA: TGCGCCAGCAGCCAACAAGCGGGGGTAAACACAGATACGCAGTATTTT.

V gene TRBV5-8 combines with J gene TRBJ2-2, with D possibly matching TRBD1 (7 bases). V was pared by 4 bases and J by 3 bases, with 16 bases between. This CDR3 comprises 16 residues. Germline CDR1 SGHTS, CDR2 YDEGEE. This CDR3 is CASSPEGTEYTGELFF. The CDR3 region has the DNA TGTGCCAGCAGCCCGGAGGGGACAGAATACACCGGGGAGCTGTTTTTT.

This clone appeared a few times. V gene TRBV10-3 combines with J gene TRBJ2-3; tentatively, D is TRBD2 (6 bases). CDR3 length: 14 residues. Germline CDR1 is ENHRY and CDR2 is SYGVKD. Trimming removed 4 bases from V and 2 bases from J, with 10 bases in between. In nucleotides, the CDR3 is TGTGCCATCAGTGCGGCGGGGTACACAGATACGCAGTATTTT. Protein product: CAISAAGYTDTQYF.

The chain couples TRBV6-5 to TRBJ2-1; 8 nucleotides agree with TRBD2. Germline CDR1 and CDR2: MNHEY and SVGAGI. J gave up 0 bases and V 2 bases, and 3 bases lay outside the gene matches. The CDR3 covers 16 residues. CDR3 amino acids: CASSYRSGASYNEQFF. The CDR3 DNA reads as TGTGCCAGCAGTTACCGTAGCGGGGCCTCCTACAATGAGCAGTTCTTC.

This chain joins TRBV4-1 and TRBJ1-1, with D uncertain. The CDR3 loop spans 14 amino acids. Trimming cost V 1 base and J 7 bases, with 13 bases left between them. In germline, CDR1 is MGHRA, CDR2 YSYEKL. CDR3 nucleotide sequence: TGCGCCAGCAGCCAAGGGTTAGCGGGCTATGAAGCTTTCTTT. Its translation is CASSQGLAGYEAFF.

The chain combines TRBV27 with TRBJ2-7, with 10 nucleotides matching TRBD2. The length of the CDR3 is 15 residues. Losses at the gene ends were 5 bases for V and 4 bases for J; bases not matched to a gene: 8. The germline gives CDR1 MNHEY, CDR2 SMNVEV (reference sequence). The CDR3 DNA is TGTGCCAGCAGTCCGTCTATTAGCGGGAGGTACGAGCAGTACTTC. Translating it yields CASSPSISGRYEQYF.

V usage is TRBV9 and J usage is TRBJ1-3, with D unclear. Germline values: CDR1 SGDLS, CDR2 YYNGEE. The CDR3 consists of 12 residues. The V end was cut by 4 bases, the J end by 3 bases, with 5 bases between. The CDR3 reads CASSISGNTIYF. The DNA for the CDR3 is TGTGCCAGCAGCATCAGTGGAAACACCATATATTTT.